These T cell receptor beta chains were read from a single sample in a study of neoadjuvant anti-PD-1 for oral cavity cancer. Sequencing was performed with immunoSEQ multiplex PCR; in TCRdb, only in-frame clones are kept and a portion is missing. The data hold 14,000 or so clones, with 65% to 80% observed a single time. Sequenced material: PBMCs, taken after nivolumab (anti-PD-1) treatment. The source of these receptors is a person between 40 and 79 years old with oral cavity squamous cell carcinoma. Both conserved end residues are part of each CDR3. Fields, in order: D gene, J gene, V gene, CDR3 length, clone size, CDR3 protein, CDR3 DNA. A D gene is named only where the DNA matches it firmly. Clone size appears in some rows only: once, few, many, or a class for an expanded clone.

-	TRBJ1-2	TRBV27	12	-	CASSLKGIGYTF	TGTGCCAGCAGTTTAAAGGGAATTGGCTACACCTTC
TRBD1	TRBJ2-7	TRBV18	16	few	CASSPPSQGALGEQYF	TGTGCCAGCTCACCACCGTCGCAGGGGGCTTTGGGTGAGCAGTACTTC
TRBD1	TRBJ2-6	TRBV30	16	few	CAWSPGGISGANVLTF	TGTGCCTGGAGTCCAGGGGGCATCTCTGGGGCCAACGTCCTGACTTTC
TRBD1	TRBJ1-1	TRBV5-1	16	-	CASSSTWTGENTEAFF	TGCGCCAGCAGCTCGACATGGACAGGGGAGAACACTGAAGCTTTCTTT
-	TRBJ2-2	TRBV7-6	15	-	CASSSVWRNTGELFF	TGTGCCAGCAGCTCGGTATGGCGGAACACCGGGGAGCTGTTTTTT
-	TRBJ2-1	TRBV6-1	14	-	CASSEWGAGNEQFF	TGTGCCAGCAGTGAATGGGGGGCGGGGAATGAGCAGTTCTTC
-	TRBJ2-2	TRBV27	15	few	CASRDRGRNTGELFF	TGTGCCAGCAGGGACAGAGGGAGGAACACCGGGGAGCTGTTTTTT
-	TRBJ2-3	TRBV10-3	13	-	CAISESSADTQYF	TGTGCCATCAGTGAGTCGTCAGCAGATACGCAGTATTTT
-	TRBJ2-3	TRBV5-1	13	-	CASKTPHEDTQYF	TGCGCCAGCAAGACGCCCCACGAAGATACGCAGTATTTT
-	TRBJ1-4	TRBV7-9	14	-	CASSLEGRGEKLFF	TGTGCCAGCAGCTTAGAGGGAAGGGGTGAAAAACTGTTTTTT
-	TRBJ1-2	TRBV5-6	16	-	CASSLVTGRSGEGYTF	TGTGCCAGCAGCTTGGTTACAGGGCGCTCAGGGGAAGGCTACACCTTC
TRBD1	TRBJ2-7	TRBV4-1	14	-	CASSQAGAGGEQYF	TGCGCCAGCAGCCAAGCAGGGGCAGGGGGCGAGCAGTACTTC
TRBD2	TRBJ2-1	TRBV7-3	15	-	CASSLTSGSWGEQFF	TGTGCCAGCAGCTTGACTAGCGGGAGTTGGGGTGAGCAGTTCTTC
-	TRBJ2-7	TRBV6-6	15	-	CASSLEGGGSYEQYF	TGTGCCAGCAGTTTAGAGGGGGGCGGCTCCTACGAGCAGTACTTC
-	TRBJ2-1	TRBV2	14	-	CASSESQNYNEQFF	TGTGCCAGCAGTGAGTCACAGAATTACAATGAGCAGTTCTTC
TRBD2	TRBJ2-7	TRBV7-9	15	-	CASSSGLAAGYEQYF	TGTGCCAGCAGCTCCGGACTAGCGGCGGGCTACGAGCAGTACTTC
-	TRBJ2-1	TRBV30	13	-	CALRRRVDNEQFF	TGTGCTCTGAGGAGGAGGGTAGACAATGAGCAGTTCTTC
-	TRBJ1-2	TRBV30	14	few	CASTGRTSNYGYTF	TGTGCCTCGACGGGGCGGACGTCTAACTATGGCTACACCTTC
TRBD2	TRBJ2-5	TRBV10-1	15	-	CASSDLLAGRETQYF	TGCGCCAGCAGTGACCTACTAGCGGGGCGAGAGACCCAGTACTTC
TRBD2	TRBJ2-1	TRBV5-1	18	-	CASSLSASGSVYGNEQFF	TGCGCCAGCAGCTTGTCGGCTAGCGGGAGCGTATATGGGAATGAGCAGTTCTTC
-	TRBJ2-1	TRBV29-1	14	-	CSVGGPTRRDEQFF	TGCAGCGTTGGGGGACCCACCCGGCGGGATGAGCAGTTCTTC
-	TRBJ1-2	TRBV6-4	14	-	CASSAGGSDYGYTF	TGTGCCAGCAGTGCCGGGGGCAGTGACTATGGCTACACCTTC
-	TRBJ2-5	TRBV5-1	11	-	CVSSKGETQYF	TGCGTCAGCAGCAAGGGGGAGACCCAGTACTTC
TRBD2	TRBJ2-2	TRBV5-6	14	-	CASTSGANTGELFF	TGTGCCAGCACCAGCGGGGCGAACACCGGGGAGCTGTTTTTT
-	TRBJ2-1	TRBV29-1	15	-	CSVSGHTRAYNEQFF	TGCAGCGTTTCCGGACATACGAGAGCCTACAATGAGCAGTTCTTC
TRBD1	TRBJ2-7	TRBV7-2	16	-	CASSVATGGNYYEQYF	TGTGCCAGCAGCGTCGCCACAGGGGGCAACTACTACGAGCAGTACTTC
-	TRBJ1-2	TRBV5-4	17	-	CASSWRLGRGVGGGYTF	TGTGCCAGCAGCTGGAGGTTAGGTAGGGGAGTCGGCGGTGGCTACACCTTC
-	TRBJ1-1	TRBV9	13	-	CASSVDLSTEAFF	TGTGCCAGCAGCGTAGACCTTTCCACTGAAGCTTTCTTT
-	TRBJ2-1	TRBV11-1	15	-	CASSLGQGPYNEQFF	TGTGCCAGCAGCTTAGGGCAGGGCCCCTACAATGAGCAGTTCTTC
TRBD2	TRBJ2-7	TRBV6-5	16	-	CASSYSYRLAAYEQYF	TGTGCCAGCAGTTACAGTTATCGACTAGCGGCCTACGAGCAGTACTTC
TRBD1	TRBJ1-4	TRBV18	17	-	CASSPTSGTGTIEKLFF	TGTGCCAGCTCACCAACATCCGGGACAGGGACGATTGAAAAACTGTTTTTT
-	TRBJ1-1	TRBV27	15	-	CASSFFGGPYTEAFF	TGTGCCAGCAGTTTTTTTGGGGGGCCTTACACTGAAGCTTTCTTT
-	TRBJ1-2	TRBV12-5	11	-	CASGGASPYTF	TGTGCTAGTGGTGGGGCAAGTCCCTACACCTTC
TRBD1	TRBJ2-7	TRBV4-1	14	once	CASRTQTGGSEQYF	TGCGCCAGCCGAACTCAGACAGGGGGCAGCGAGCAGTACTTC
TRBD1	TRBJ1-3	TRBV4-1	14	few	CASSQPGGRNTIYF	TGCGCCAGCAGCCAACCAGGGGGCAGGAACACCATATATTTT
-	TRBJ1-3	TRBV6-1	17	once	CASSDYTLVSSGNTIYF	TGTGCCAGCAGTGATTACACCCTAGTGAGCTCTGGAAACACCATATATTTT
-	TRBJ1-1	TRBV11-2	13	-	CASSLGYGVEAFF	TGTGCCAGCAGCTTAGGGTACGGGGTTGAAGCTTTCTTT
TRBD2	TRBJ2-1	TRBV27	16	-	CASRSPLAGVYNEQFF	TGTGCCAGCAGATCCCCACTAGCGGGAGTATACAATGAGCAGTTCTTC
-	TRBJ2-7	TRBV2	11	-	CASSLTIEQYF	TGTGCCAGCAGCTTGACAATCGAGCAGTACTTC
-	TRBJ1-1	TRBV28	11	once	CASAERVTAFF	TGTGCCAGCGCTGAGCGGGTTACAGCTTTCTTT
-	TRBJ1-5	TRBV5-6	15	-	CASSLLESSNQPQHF	TGTGCCAGCAGCTTGCTAGAAAGTAGCAATCAGCCCCAGCATTTT
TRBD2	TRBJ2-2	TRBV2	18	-	CASSENSGTSGRTGELFF	TGTGCCAGCAGTGAAAACTCCGGGACTAGCGGGAGGACGGGGGAGCTGTTTTTT
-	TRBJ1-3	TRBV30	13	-	CAYDSSSGNTIYF	TGTGCCTACGACTCGAGCTCTGGAAACACCATATATTTT
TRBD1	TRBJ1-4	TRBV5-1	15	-	CASSLTGGANEKLFF	TGCGCCAGCAGCCTTACAGGGGGGGCTAATGAAAAACTGTTTTTT
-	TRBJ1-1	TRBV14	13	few	CASSQAGYTEAFF	TGTGCCAGCAGCCAAGCTGGGTACACTGAAGCTTTCTTT
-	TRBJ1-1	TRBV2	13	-	CASSAQGNTEAFF	TGTGCCAGCTCTGCTCAGGGGAACACTGAAGCTTTCTTT
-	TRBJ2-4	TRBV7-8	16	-	CASSLAYRLAKNIQYF	TGTGCCAGCAGCTTAGCGTACCGATTAGCCAAAAACATTCAGTACTTC
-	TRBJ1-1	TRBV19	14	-	CASSPLTARDEAFF	TGTGCCAGTAGTCCCTTGACAGCCCGGGACGAAGCTTTCTTT
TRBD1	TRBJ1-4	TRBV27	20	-	CASSSRRGTGGYASNEKLFF	TGTGCCAGCAGTTCGCGCCGGGGGACAGGGGGCTATGCGTCTAATGAAAAACTGTTTTTT
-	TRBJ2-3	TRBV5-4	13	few	CASSPAGATTQYF	TGTGCCAGCAGCCCTGCGGGGGCGACGACGCAGTATTTT
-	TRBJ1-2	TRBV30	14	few	CAWSVPPGNYGYTF	TGTGCCTGGAGTGTACCACCAGGCAACTATGGCTACACCTTC
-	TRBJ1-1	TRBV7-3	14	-	CASSLAGQNTEAFF	TGTGCCAGCAGCCTAGCGGGACAAAACACTGAAGCTTTCTTT
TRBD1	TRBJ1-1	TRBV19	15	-	CASRETGTGNTEAFF	TGTGCCAGTAGAGAAACCGGGACAGGGAACACTGAAGCTTTCTTT
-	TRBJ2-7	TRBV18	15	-	CASSPQGGASYEQYF	TGTGCCAGCTCACCACAGGGAGGAGCTTCCTACGAGCAGTACTTC
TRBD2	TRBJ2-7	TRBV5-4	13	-	CASSPGTTNEQYF	TGTGCCAGCAGCCCCGGGACTACAAACGAGCAGTACTTC